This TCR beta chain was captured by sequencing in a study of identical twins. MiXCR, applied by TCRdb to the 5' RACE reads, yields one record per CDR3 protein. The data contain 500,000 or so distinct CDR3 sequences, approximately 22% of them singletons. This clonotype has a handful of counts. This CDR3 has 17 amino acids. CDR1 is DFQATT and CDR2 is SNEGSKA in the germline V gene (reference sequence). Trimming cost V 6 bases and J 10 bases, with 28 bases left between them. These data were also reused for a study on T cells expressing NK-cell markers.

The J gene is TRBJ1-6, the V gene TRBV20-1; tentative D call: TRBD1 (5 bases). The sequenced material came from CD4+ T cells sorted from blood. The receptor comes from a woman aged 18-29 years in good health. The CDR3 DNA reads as TGCAGTGCCAGGGACCAAAACAGGCCCCAAATGAGCTCACCCCTCCACTTT. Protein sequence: CSARDQNRPQMSSPLHF.